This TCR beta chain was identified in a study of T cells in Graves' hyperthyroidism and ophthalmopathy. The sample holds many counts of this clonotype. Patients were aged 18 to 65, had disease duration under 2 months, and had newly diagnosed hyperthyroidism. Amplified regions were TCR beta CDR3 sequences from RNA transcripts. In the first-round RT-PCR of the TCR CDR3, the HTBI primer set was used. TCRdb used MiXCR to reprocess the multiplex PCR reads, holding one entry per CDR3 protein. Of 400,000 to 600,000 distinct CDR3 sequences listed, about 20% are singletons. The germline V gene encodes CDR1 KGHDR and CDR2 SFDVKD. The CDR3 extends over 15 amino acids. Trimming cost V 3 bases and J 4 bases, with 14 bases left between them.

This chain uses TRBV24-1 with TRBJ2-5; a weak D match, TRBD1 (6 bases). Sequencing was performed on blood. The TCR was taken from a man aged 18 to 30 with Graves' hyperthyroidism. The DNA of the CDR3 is TGTGCCACCAGTGATACCGACAGGAACAGAGAGACCCAGTACTTC. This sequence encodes CATSDTDRNRETQYF.